A selection of T cell receptor beta chains follows, all from one sample in a study of metastatic and nonmetastatic thyroid tumors. TCRdb redid the clone calls on the PCR reads using MiXCR. The table lists roughly 40,000 clones, roughly 16% of them singletons. The specimen was blood. All receptors come from a female donor with papillary thyroid cancer or a benign thyroid nodule (not recorded which). Some clones in this sample may be carry-over from other donors' samples. The CDR3 runs from the conserved cysteine through the conserved F or W. A D gene is named only where the DNA matches it firmly. Some rows mark clone size as missing; the rest say once, few, many or name a class of expanded clone.

>many|TRBV20-1|.|TRBJ2-2|13
CSASLINTGELFF
TGCAGTGCTTCCCTCATAAACACCGGGGAGCTGTTTTTT
>many|TRBV20-1|.|TRBJ1-5|12
CSARDQGQPQHF
TGCAGTGCTAGAGATCAAGGGCAGCCCCAGCATTTT
>many|TRBV11-2|.|TRBJ1-3|16
CASSPTGLSSGNTIYF
TGTGCCAGCAGCCCGACAGGCTTGAGCTCTGGAAACACCATATATTTT
>medium-sized|TRBV6-1|.|TRBJ2-7|15
CASSERGALSYEQYF
TGTGCCAGCAGTGAAAGGGGGGCACTCTCCTACGAGCAGTACTTC
>.|TRBV13|TRBD1|TRBJ2-3|19
CASSPPYLGVQGAVYTQYF
TGTGCCAGCAGCCCCCCCTATTTGGGGGTACAGGGGGCCGTATATACGCAGTATTTT
>many|TRBV9|.|TRBJ1-4|14
CASSPTGLEVKLFF
TGTGCCAGCAGCCCCACAGGGCTAGAGGTGAAACTGTTTTTT
>.|TRBV20-1|TRBD2|TRBJ2-2|15
CSAKLLAVSTGELFF
TGCAGTGCTAAACTTCTAGCGGTGTCCACCGGGGAGCTGTTTTTT
>.|TRBV7-2|TRBD1|TRBJ1-5|14
CASSLGNRGKPQHF
TGTGCCAGCAGCTTAGGAAACAGGGGGAAGCCCCAGCATTTT
>many|TRBV6-2/TRBV6-3|.|TRBJ2-7|15
CASSYSIQAGYEQYF
TGTGCCAGCAGTTACTCGATCCAGGCGGGTTACGAGCAGTACTTC
>many|TRBV7-2|TRBD1|TRBJ2-7|13
CASSLGQGADQYF
TGTGCCAGCAGCTTAGGACAGGGGGCAGATCAGTACTTC
>.|TRBV11-3|TRBD1|TRBJ2-7|20
CASSLGWWGQGNSHSYEQYF
TGTGCCAGCAGCTTAGGGTGGTGGGGACAGGGGAATTCCCACTCCTACGAGCAGTACTTC
>many|TRBV19|.|TRBJ2-3|16
CASSIPAGPSTDTQYF
TGTGCCAGTAGTATCCCGGCGGGACCAAGCACAGATACGCAGTATTTT
>.|TRBV6-1|.|TRBJ1-5|12
CASSGSNQPQHF
TGTGCCAGCAGTGGTAGCAATCAGCCCCAGCATTTT
>many|TRBV11-2|.|TRBJ2-7|14
CASSLGSPIYEQYF
TGTGCCAGCAGCTTAGGGAGCCCGATCTACGAGCAGTACTTC
>many|TRBV28|.|TRBJ1-2|13
CASSSGRIYGYTF
TGTGCCAGCAGTTCGGGACGGATCTATGGCTACACCTTC
>few|TRBV6-1|.|TRBJ2-2|16
CASSEARGRGTGELFF
TGTGCCAGCAGTGAAGCAAGGGGCAGGGGCACCGGGGAGCTGTTTTTT
>many|TRBV6-1|TRBD1|TRBJ1-2|13
CASSTRTGYGYTF
TGTGCCAGCAGTACAAGGACAGGCTATGGCTACACCTTC
>few|TRBV6-2/TRBV6-3|.|TRBJ1-5|14
CASSWRGDNQPQHF
TGTGCCAGCAGTTGGAGGGGCGACAATCAGCCCCAGCATTTT
>many|TRBV5-5|.|TRBJ2-2|15
CASSFVRVNTGELFF
TGTGCCAGCAGCTTTGTCAGGGTGAACACCGGGGAGCTGTTTTTT
>medium-sized|TRBV28|.|TRBJ1-3|15
CASSLVGRGGNTIYF
TGTGCCAGCAGTTTAGTAGGTCGAGGTGGAAACACCATATATTTT
>many|TRBV19|.|TRBJ2-1|15
CASSIRWGAYNEQFF
TGTGCCAGTAGTATCAGGTGGGGGGCCTACAATGAGCAGTTCTTC
>many|TRBV5-4|.|TRBJ2-7|17
CASSLGLRGLSSYEQYF
TGTGCCAGCAGCTTGGGGTTGAGAGGCCTAAGCTCCTACGAGCAGTACTTC
>few|TRBV6-1|TRBD2|TRBJ2-7|14
CASSWTSGSYEQYF
TGTGCCAGCAGTTGGACTAGCGGGAGTTACGAGCAGTACTTC
>.|TRBV28|.|TRBJ2-7|14
CASRNTWLDYEQYF
TGTGCCAGCAGAAATACCTGGTTGGACTACGAGCAGTACTTC
>.|TRBV20-1|.|TRBJ2-7|15
CSPPRGGRGPYEQYF
TGCAGTCCCCCAAGGGGGGGCCGGGGCCCCTACGAGCAGTACTTC
>few|TRBV6-2/TRBV6-3|.|TRBJ1-2|17
CASSYSRLDVGNYGYTF
TGTGCCAGCAGTTACTCGAGATTGGACGTCGGCAACTATGGCTACACCTTC
>many|TRBV7-6|.|TRBJ1-2|16
CASSLGPTWRDYGYTF
TGTGCCAGCAGCTTAGGACCGACATGGAGAGACTATGGCTACACCTTC
>.|TRBV5-5|.|TRBJ1-5|14
CASILQGRDQPQHF
TGTGCCAGCATCCTTCAGGGTCGGGATCAGCCCCAGCATTTT
>few|TRBV6-2/TRBV6-3|.|TRBJ1-2|13
CASSPRRSNGYTF
TGTGCCAGCAGTCCAAGGCGCAGCAATGGCTACACCTTC
>many|TRBV20-1|.|TRBJ1-5|17
CSAKSGPTRLLNQPQHF
TGCAGTGCTAAGTCCGGGCCTACTAGACTATTGAATCAGCCCCAGCATTTT
>many|TRBV2|.|TRBJ2-1|11
CASSQADEQFF
TGTGCCAGCAGTCAAGCGGATGAGCAGTTCTTC
>many|TRBV28|.|TRBJ1-1|13
CASSLTWDTEAFF
TGTGCCAGCAGTTTAACCTGGGACACTGAAGCTTTCTTT
>many|TRBV25-1|.|TRBJ2-3|15
CASSRTEFFTDTQYF
TGTGCCAGCAGCCGAACAGAGTTCTTCACAGATACGCAGTATTTT